This T cell receptor beta chain stems from a study of cytomegalovirus exposure and HLA in healthy donors. General study results and limits: TCR sequences were mostly rare, though some public TCRs occurred in many donors. Trimming of TCR beta V- and J-genes showed a link, identified in a later analysis, to a missense DCLRE1C variant.

Germline lookup yields CDR1 SGHRS and CDR2 YFSETQ. The CDR3 length is 15 residues. The V end lost 2 bases, the J end lost 3 bases, and 11 bases lay between the germline ends. A word on this clone: Its matching antigen is unknown.

The study ran its PCR with 60 Vbeta and 13 Jbeta primers. Assay used: immunoSEQ multiplex PCR; TCRdb lists only in-frame clones, some missing. The sample consists of over 85,000 clones, 79% of them appearing once. Material: PBMCs. The chain is built from TRBV5-1 and TRBJ2-2; a possible D gene is TRBD2 (6 bases). This clonotype was sampled from a young man in good health and CMV-seropositive. CDR3 residues: CASSFRTGDTGELFF. The CDR3 DNA follows: TGCGCCAGCAGCTTTCGAACGGGAGACACCGGGGAGCTGTTTTTT.